Listed below are T cell receptor beta chains from one sample, sequenced in a study of blood T cell repertoires in COVID-19. Sequencing was performed with immunoSEQ multiplex PCR; in TCRdb, only in-frame clones are kept and a portion is missing. Of 250,000 or so clones listed, about 91% are singletons. Input material: PBMCs or T cells enriched from blood (not recorded which). Receptors were obtained from a woman aged 40 to 50 with acute COVID-19. Each CDR3 is given with its conserved first and last residue. D genes are given only for firm matches. The size field is filled for only some rows; it gives once, few, many or a size class.

d_gene,j_gene,v_gene,abundance,CDR3nt,CDR3aa
-,TRBJ1-4,TRBV7-9,once,TGTGCCAGCAGCTTAGAGGCAGGAAATGAAAAACTGTTTTTT,CASSLEAGNEKLFF
TRBD1,TRBJ1-1,TRBV3-1/TRBV3-2,-,TGTGCCAGCAGCCGCCGGGACAGGGCGACCACTGAAGCTTTCTTT,CASSRRDRATTEAFF
TRBD2,TRBJ2-1,TRBV9,-,TGTGCCAGCAGCCAATACCAAGGTAGCGGGGGTTACAATGAGCAGTTCTTC,CASSQYQGSGGYNEQFF
TRBD2,TRBJ2-1,TRBV28,-,TGTGCCAGCCGCGGGTGGAGGGTCGGACTAGCGGGAAATGAGCAGTTCTTC,CASRGWRVGLAGNEQFF
TRBD1,TRBJ2-7,TRBV5-6,-,TGTGCCAGCAGCTTCCGACAGGGTCTTTTCCACTACGAGCAGTACTTC,CASSFRQGLFHYEQYF
TRBD1,TRBJ1-2,TRBV3-1/TRBV3-2,-,TGTGCCAGCAGCCTAACACCAGGGGGAATAGCGAAAGACTATGGCTACACCTTC,CASSLTPGGIAKDYGYTF
-,TRBJ2-7,TRBV12-3/TRBV12-4,-,TGTGCCAGCAGTGGAACAGGGCCCGAGCAGTACTTC,CASSGTGPEQYF
TRBD1,TRBJ1-1,TRBV7-2,-,TGTGCCAGCAGCCCCCCATCAGGACAGGTATGGAACACTGAAGCTTTCTTT,CASSPPSGQVWNTEAFF
-,TRBJ1-3,TRBV5-1,-,TGCGCCAGCAGCTCGGAGGGCCTTATCGGCGGAAACACCATATATTTT,CASSSEGLIGGNTIYF
-,TRBJ2-5,TRBV5-6,-,TGTGCCAGCAGTTCGGACAGACCCGTAGCGGGCCCCCAAGAGACCCAGTACTTC,CASSSDRPVAGPQETQYF
TRBD2,TRBJ2-2,TRBV11-3,-,TGTGCCAGCAGCCGCCGGGAGGGAGGCGGGGAGCTGTTTTTT,CASSRREGGGELFF
TRBD1,TRBJ1-3,TRBV5-1,-,TGCGCCAGCAGCCTACTACCGGGACAGGGCACTGGAAACACCATATATTTT,CASSLLPGQGTGNTIYF
TRBD1,TRBJ1-2,TRBV5-8,-,TGTGCCAGCAGCTCGGACAGGCCTACTAACTATGGCTACACCTTC,CASSSDRPTNYGYTF
-,TRBJ1-2,TRBV18,once,TGTGCCAGCTCACCACCGACACAGAACTATGGCTACACCTTC,CASSPPTQNYGYTF
TRBD2,TRBJ2-3,TRBV7-2,-,TGTGCCAGCAGCTCCAGGACTAGCGGGGAGCAGTATTTT,CASSSRTSGEQYF
-,TRBJ2-7,TRBV4-2,-,TGTGCCAGCAGCCAAGAACCCGGGAAAAGGGCCTACGAGCAGTACTTC,CASSQEPGKRAYEQYF
-,TRBJ2-5,TRBV5-8,-,TGTGCCAGCAGCTTGGAGGGGGTATCCCAAGAGACCCAGTACTTC,CASSLEGVSQETQYF
TRBD1,TRBJ1-4,TRBV5-6,-,TGTGCCAGCAGCTTCGGGACAGACAGCCTTAATGAAAAACTGTTTTTT,CASSFGTDSLNEKLFF
TRBD2,TRBJ2-3,TRBV4-2,-,TGTGCCAGCAGCCAAGATAACAGACTAGCGGACACAGATACGCAGTATTTT,CASSQDNRLADTDTQYF
-,TRBJ1-3,TRBV13,-,TGTGCCAGCAGCTTATTCGGGGCAGGGGTAGGAAACACCATATATTTT,CASSLFGAGVGNTIYF
TRBD1,TRBJ1-5,TRBV10-2,-,TGCGCCAGCAGTCGACAGGGGACTAGCAATCAGCCCCAGCATTTT,CASSRQGTSNQPQHF
-,TRBJ1-6,TRBV2,-,TGTGCCAGCAGTGACCAGAGGCCGACGGGGAATTCACCCCTCCACTTT,CASSDQRPTGNSPLHF
-,TRBJ1-1,TRBV7-2,-,TGTGCCAGCAGCTACGGGAGGGGGAACACTGAAGCTTTCTTT,CASSYGRGNTEAFF
TRBD2,TRBJ2-3,TRBV10-2,once,TGCGCCAGCGCATCGACTAGCGGGGGGTCTCCCACAGATACGCAGTATTTT,CASASTSGGSPTDTQYF
TRBD2,TRBJ2-3,TRBV4-2,-,TGTGCCAGCAGCCCAGGGACTAGCGGGGGTGACAACACAGATACGCAGTATTTT,CASSPGTSGGDNTDTQYF
-,TRBJ2-6,TRBV19,-,TGTGCCAGTAGTTCGGGGGTGGCCTCTGGGGCCAACGTCCTGACTTTC,CASSSGVASGANVLTF
TRBD2,TRBJ2-3,TRBV13,-,TGTGCCAGCAGCTTAGCCCGACTAGCGGGGGGGCGAGGGGCAGATACGCAGTATTTT,CASSLARLAGGRGADTQYF
-,TRBJ2-2,TRBV27,few,TGTGCCAGCAGTTTAGGGGACACCACCGGGGAGCTGTTTTTT,CASSLGDTTGELFF
-,TRBJ1-3,TRBV18,-,TGTGCCAGCTCACCACCGGGAGGGTCCCCTGGAAACACCATATATTTT,CASSPPGGSPGNTIYF
TRBD1,TRBJ1-6,TRBV18,-,TGTGCCAGCTCCCCCGGGACAGGGAATTCACCCCTCCACTTT,CASSPGTGNSPLHF
TRBD1,TRBJ2-6,TRBV7-8,-,TGTGCCAGCAGCTTAGTCGGACAGGGGTCCAACGTCCTGACTTTC,CASSLVGQGSNVLTF
TRBD2,TRBJ2-2,TRBV6-4,-,TGTGCCAGCAGTCCCCTGGCGGGGGCGAACACCGGGGAGCTGTTTTTT,CASSPLAGANTGELFF
TRBD1,TRBJ1-5,TRBV7-9,-,TGTGCCAGCAGCAGAGAGTGGGGACAGGGGGTTAATCAGCCCCAGCATTTT,CASSREWGQGVNQPQHF
TRBD1,TRBJ1-1,TRBV29-1,-,TGCAGCGTGGGACAGGGGGCTGAAGCTTTCTTT,CSVGQGAEAFF
-,TRBJ1-2,TRBV25-1,-,TGTGCCAGCAGTGATGGAGGTGGCTACACCTTC,CASSDGGGYTF